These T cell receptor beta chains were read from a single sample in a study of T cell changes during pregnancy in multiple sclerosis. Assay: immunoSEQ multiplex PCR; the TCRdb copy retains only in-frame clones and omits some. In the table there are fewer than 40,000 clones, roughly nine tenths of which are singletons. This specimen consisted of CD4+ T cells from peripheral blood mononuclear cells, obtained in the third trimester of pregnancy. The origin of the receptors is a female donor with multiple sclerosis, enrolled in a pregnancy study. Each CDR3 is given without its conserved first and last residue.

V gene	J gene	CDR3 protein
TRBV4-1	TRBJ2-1	ASSQAGLAGNEQF
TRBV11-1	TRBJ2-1	ASSLHREGTEQF
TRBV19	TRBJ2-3	ASSMGQGTDTQY
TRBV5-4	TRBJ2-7	ASSLSGVSGEQY
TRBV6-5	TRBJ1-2	ASSSYRANGYT
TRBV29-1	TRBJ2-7	SVKANRESYEQY
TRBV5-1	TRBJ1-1	ASSWTGTGDEAF
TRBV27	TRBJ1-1	ASRDRVGTEAF
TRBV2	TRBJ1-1	ASSEGGRGSTEAF
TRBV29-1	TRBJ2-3	SVEWASGIRRTDTQY
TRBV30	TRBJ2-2	AWKVVSGRSNTGELF
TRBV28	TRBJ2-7	ASSPQGRAYEQY
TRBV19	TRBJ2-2	ASSATRNTGELF
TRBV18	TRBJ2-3	ASSPPGGHSQY
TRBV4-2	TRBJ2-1	ASSQPGLPGNEQF
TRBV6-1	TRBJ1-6	ASTRGDSPLH
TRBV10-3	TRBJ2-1	AISGGQAGVVYEQF
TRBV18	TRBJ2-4	ASSPPSTGAKNIQY
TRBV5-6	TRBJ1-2	ASGTDRGRNGYGYT
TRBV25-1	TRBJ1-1	ASSGGGGTEAF
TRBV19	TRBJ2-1	ASSALIHEQF
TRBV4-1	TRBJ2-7	ASSQAAAGSYEQY
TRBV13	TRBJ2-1	ASSLGTVRANEQF
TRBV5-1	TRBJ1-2	ASSLGTGGPYGYT
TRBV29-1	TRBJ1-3	SVEDRDRGGNTIY
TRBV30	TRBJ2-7	AWSAGGLEQY
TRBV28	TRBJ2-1	ASSLGTDSYNEQF
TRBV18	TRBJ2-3	ASSLYRDGTDTQY
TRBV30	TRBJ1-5	AWSWGGGSNQPQH
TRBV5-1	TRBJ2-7	ASKDSSYEQY
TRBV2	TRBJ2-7	ASSEGGGNYEQY
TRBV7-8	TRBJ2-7	ASSLARLAQTYEQY
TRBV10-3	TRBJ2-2	AISEGTSGSRNTGELF
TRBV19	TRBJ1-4	ASRPRGGANEKLF
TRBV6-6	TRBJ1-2	ASSGGDRSGYGYT
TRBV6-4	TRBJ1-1	ASSEEEGTEAF
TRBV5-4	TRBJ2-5	ASSVGTGDQETQY
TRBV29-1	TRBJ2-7	SVAAETRTYEQY
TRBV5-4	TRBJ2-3	ASSLGGGRTDTQY
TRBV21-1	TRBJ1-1	ASRPYFAGEKMNTEAF
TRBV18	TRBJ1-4	ASSSDRATNEKLF
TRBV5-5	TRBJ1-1	ASSLQAMNTEAF
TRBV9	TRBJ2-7	ASSVEASGLTYEQY
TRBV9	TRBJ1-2	ASSVQGDYGYT
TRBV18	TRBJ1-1	ASSPRGQNTEAF
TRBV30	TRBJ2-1	AWREGSYNEQF
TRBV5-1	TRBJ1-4	ASLPLDRGGEKLF
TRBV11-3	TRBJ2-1	ASSLRDRDGEQF
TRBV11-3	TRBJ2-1	ASSSTGEQF
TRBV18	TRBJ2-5	ASSPSRGIETQY
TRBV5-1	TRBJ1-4	ASLAPPRATNEKLF
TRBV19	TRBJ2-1	ASSIGGGDYNNEQF